This TCR beta chain was profiled in a study of vaccination effects on CD4 cells after COVID-19. Using viral peptide pools, the ViraFEST assay grew out antigen-specific CD4+ T cells prior to sequencing. Following 10 days of culture, CD4+ T cells were isolated. People in the vaccine group had not been infected with SARS-CoV-2 before, and their nucleocapsid antibodies were negative. Cultures of about 2 million PBMC per well contained 9.5 to 10 IU/ml IL-2 plus 10 ug/ml peptides. A half-volume exchange with IL-2 medium occurred on days 3 and 7. Worth noting for this clone: Its antigen remains unidentified.

Some clones are missing from TCRdb's copy, which holds only in-frame ones; the method was immunoSEQ multiplex PCR. This sample has about 41,000 clones; under 70% occur once, and the top ten carry roughly 24%. The CDR3 runs to 15 residues. Germline assignment: CDR1 SGDLS and CDR2 YYNGEE. Trimming took 0 bases from V and 13 from J; bases not matched to a gene: 10. V and J are TRBV9 and TRBJ2-2, with 9 bases lining up with TRBD2. The sequence came from a human donor who received a COVID-19 vaccine. The specimen comprised CD4+ T cells from PBMCs cultured with HCoV-OC43 spike peptides, sampled before COVID-19 vaccination. The subset here: HCoV-OC43 spike overlapping peptide pool stimulation. The CDR3 spells CASSVGNSGGSRLFF. Written as DNA, the CDR3 is TGTGCCAGCAGCGTAGGAAATAGCGGGGGTTCCCGGCTGTTTTTT.